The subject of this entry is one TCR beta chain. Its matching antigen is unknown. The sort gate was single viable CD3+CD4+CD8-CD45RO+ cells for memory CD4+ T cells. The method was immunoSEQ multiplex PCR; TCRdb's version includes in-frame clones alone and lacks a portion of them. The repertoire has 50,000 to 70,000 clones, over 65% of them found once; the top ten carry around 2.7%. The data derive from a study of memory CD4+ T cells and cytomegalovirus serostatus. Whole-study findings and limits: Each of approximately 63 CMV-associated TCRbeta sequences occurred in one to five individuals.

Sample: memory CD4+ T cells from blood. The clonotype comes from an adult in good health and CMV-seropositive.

CDR3 sequence reads: CASSNTIDSTDTQYF. The CDR3 nucleotides read TGTGCCAGCAGCAATACAATCGATAGCACAGATACGCAGTATTTT. This chain joins TRBV7-6 and TRBJ2-3; no clear D gene. V was clipped by 5 bases and J by 0 bases, with 12 bases between them. Per the germline V gene, CDR1 is SGHVS and CDR2 is FNYEAQ. This CDR3 has 15 residues.